The 26 T cell receptor beta chains below all came from one sample that was sequenced in a study of T cell repertoires in cytomegalovirus infection. TCRdb independently ran MiXCR on the reads; one entry per CDR3 protein. The sample lists about 680,000 distinct CDR3 sequences, approximately 24% occurring once. The material sequenced was CD8+ T cells from PBMCs. All receptors come from a human donor in good health (CMV status not recorded). Some clones in this sample may be carry-over from other donors' samples.

This clonotype was observed many times. V is TRBV10-1 and J is TRBJ2-2; 12 positions match TRBD2. CDR3 length: 16 amino acids. With 5 bases clipped from V and 3 bases from J, the junction kept 4 bases outside the gene matches. The germline gives CDR1 WNHNN, CDR2 SYGVQD (reference sequence). The CDR3: CASSPTSGGYTGELFF. CDR3 in DNA: TGCGCCAGCAGTCCGACTAGCGGGGGCTACACCGGGGAGCTGTTTTTT.

This clonotype came up a few times. This sequence joins TRBV20-1 and TRBJ2-2; 7 bases align to TRBD2. Germline trimming cut 8 bases from V and 1 base from J; bases unmatched to any gene: 13. CDR1 and CDR2 from the germline V gene are DFQATT and SNEGSKA (reference sequence). This CDR3 has 16 residues. CDR3: CSTSSPVAGNTGELFF. The CDR3 DNA is TGCAGTACCTCCTCACCCGTAGCGGGGAACACCGGGGAGCTGTTTTTT.

In regard to this clonotype: A much more abundant neighbour one base away suggests this may be a read error. The chain is built from TRBV6-2 or TRBV6-3 and TRBJ2-5, with a weak D call TRBD1 (5 bases). The germline V gene has CDR1 MNHEY and CDR2 SVGEGT. This CDR3 has 11 amino acids. Trimming shortened V by 11 bases and J by 5 bases, and 12 bases separated the two germline ends. DNA for the CDR3: TGTGCCGGCAAAAAGGGGGAGACCCAGTACTTC. Translated: CAGKKGETQYF.

The table lists this clonotype with a few counts. The chain recombines TRBV14 with TRBJ2-3; tentatively, D is TRBD2 (6 bases). Germline values: CDR1 SGHDN, CDR2 FVKESK. Between the trimmed V and J ends, which lost 4 bases and 2 bases, there was a span of 16 bases. This CDR3 has 16 residues. Here the CDR3 DNA reads TGTGCCAGCAGCCCTTCGGAGGGGCCCAACACAGATACGCAGTATTTT. Protein sequence: CASSPSEGPNTDTQYF.

This clonotype has only a few counts. J is TRBJ2-7 and V is TRBV28, with D possibly matching TRBD1 (5 bases). V dropped 6 bases and J dropped 1 base, with 13 bases sitting between them. There are 14 residues in the CDR3. CDR1 MDHEN and CDR2 SYDVKM come from the germline V gene. The CDR3 reads CASSRKQESYEQYV. The CDR3 bases are TGTGCCAGCAGCCGGAAACAGGAGTCCTACGAGCAGTACGTC.

This clonotype was counted at least ten times. V usage is TRBV11-1 and J usage is TRBJ2-1; unclear D gene. CDR3 length: 11 amino acids. V lost 5 bases and J 9 bases, leaving 8 bases between the germline ends. Germline CDR1 and CDR2: SGHAT and FQDESV (reference sequence). The CDR3 sequence is CASSPSGEQFF. The DNA of the CDR3 is TGTGCCAGCAGCCCCTCCGGTGAGCAGTTCTTC.

The V call is TRBV15, the J call TRBJ1-4; D remains ambiguous. CDR1 LNHNV and CDR2 YYDKDF come from the germline V gene (reference sequence). This CDR3 region has 14 residues. The V gene lost 1 base and the J gene lost 10 bases, with 13 bases spanning the gap. The CDR3 nucleotides are TGTGCCACCAGCAGAGTAACGGCCGCGGGAAAACTGTTTTTT. Protein sequence: CATSRVTAAGKLFF.

This clonotype was seen many times. This chain connects TRBV7-8 to TRBJ2-1; D gene ambiguous. Trimming cost V 0 bases and J 10 bases, with 13 bases left between them. Germline CDR1 SGHVS, CDR2 FQNEAQ. There are 14 residues in the CDR3. CDR3 DNA sequence: TGTGCCAGCAGCTTAGCAGGAGAGCTGCGAGAGCAGTTCTTC. Encoded protein: CASSLAGELREQFF.

In its sample, this clonotype was seen a few times. The chain couples TRBV20-1 to TRBJ2-1, with D maybe TRBD1 (6 bases). This CDR3 contains 19 residues. The germline V gene encodes CDR1 DFQATT and CDR2 SNEGSKA (reference sequence). The V end was cut by 0 bases, the J end by 4 bases, with 25 bases between. The CDR3 DNA reads TGCAGTGCTAGAGATTCGAACTATCACGACAGGCCATCTTACAATGAGCAGTTCTTC. Encoded protein: CSARDSNYHDRPSYNEQFF.

This clonotype was recorded many times. V is TRBV9 and J is TRBJ2-5, with D possibly being TRBD2 (5 bases). The CDR3 consists of 13 residues. V shed 0 bases and J shed 3 bases, with 6 bases lying between them. Germline CDR1 reads SGDLS; CDR2 reads YYNGEE. The CDR3 here is CASSVGGKETQYF. CDR3 nucleotide sequence: TGTGCCAGCAGCGTAGGAGGGAAAGAGACCCAGTACTTC.

This clonotype was detected ten times or more. This chain connects TRBV7-9 to TRBJ2-1; D is ambiguous. From germline, CDR1 is SEHNR and CDR2 FQNEAQ (reference sequence). V shed 2 bases and J shed 5 bases, with 4 bases lying between them. This CDR3 comprises 12 residues. The CDR3 DNA sequence: TGTGCCAGCAGCTTAACCCACAATGAGCAGTTCTTC. This codes for CASSLTHNEQFF.

The chain's CDR3 is CASSSPSTLPYGYTF. The DNA for the CDR3 is TGTGCCAGCAGTTCCCCCTCCACACTCCCTTATGGCTACACCTTC. The J gene is TRBJ1-2, the V gene TRBV28; D gene unclear. Germline V CDR1 and CDR2: MDHEN, SYDVKM. V lost 4 bases, J lost 5 bases, and 17 bases lay in between. This CDR3 comprises 15 residues.

In its sample, this clonotype was seen a few times. The rearrangement uses TRBV15 and TRBJ1-2; D is unclear. The CDR3 is 16 amino acids. CDR1 and CDR2 from the germline V gene are LNHNV and YYDKDF (reference sequence). Trimming removed 1 base from V and 0 bases from J, with 12 bases in between. For the CDR3, the DNA is TGTGCCACCAGCAGAGGCCCTCTGGACCCTAACTATGGCTACACCTTC. Translated, it gives CATSRGPLDPNYGYTF.

There are many counts of this clonotype. The CDR3 DNA is TGTGCCAGCAGCTTAATTGGAGCCGAGCAGTACTTC. Protein product: CASSLIGAEQYF. The V call is TRBV7-8, the J call TRBJ2-7, with D uncertain. Germline V gene sequence: CDR1 SGHVS, CDR2 FQNEAQ. The CDR3 runs to 12 residues. V was trimmed by 2 bases and J by 6 bases, leaving 8 bases between them.

This clonotype has just a few counts. The junction and the germline gene differ at one end; a read error may be behind it. This rearrangement joins TRBV29-1 to TRBJ2-2, with D tentatively TRBD2 (5 bases). This CDR3 spans 14 amino acids. CDR1 and CDR2 from the germline V gene are SQVTM and ANQGSEA. The CDR3 sequence: CSVEAGIGAGELFF. The CDR3 DNA sequence: TGCAGCGTCGAAGCCGGGATTGGGGCCGGGGAGCTGTTTTTT.

This chain connects TRBV12-3 or TRBV12-4 to TRBJ1-2; D ambiguous. The CDR3 sequence is 13 residues long. The V gene lost 8 bases and the J gene lost 4 bases, with 14 bases spanning the gap. The CDR3 region is CASGCVGGYGYTF. In DNA form, the CDR3 reads TGTGCCAGCGGGTGCGTGGGAGGCTATGGCTACACCTTC.

This chain connects TRBV14 to TRBJ2-1; D may be TRBD1 or TRBD2 (6 bases each). CDR1 and CDR2 (germline): SGHDN, FVKESK. With 0 bases removed from V and 7 bases from J, the gap between germline ends came to 16 bases. The CDR3 covers 16 residues. The CDR3, as DNA: TGTGCCAGCAGCCAAGATCGGGGGCCTCTTCGGAATGAGCAGTTCTTC. This translates into CASSQDRGPLRNEQFF.

The J gene is TRBJ2-4, the V gene TRBV7-2; the D gene is possibly TRBD1 (5 bases). Germline CDR1 is SGHTA and CDR2 is FQGNSA. V shed 5 bases and J shed 3 bases, with 11 bases lying between them. The CDR3 sequence is 14 residues long. The CDR3 protein is CASSRTTGKNIQYF. CDR3 nucleotides: TGTGCCAGCAGCCGGACAACCGGCAAAAACATTCAGTACTTC. The full variable domain, rest sourced from reference TRBV7-2 and TRBJ2-4, is GAGVSQSPSNKVTEKGKDVELRCDPISGHTALYWYRQSLGQGLEFLIYFQGNSAPDKSGLPSDRFSAERTGGSVSTLTIQRTQQEDSAVYLCASSRTTGKNIQYFGAGTRLSVL.

J is TRBJ1-4 and V is TRBV20-1; the D is unclear. Germline CDR1 is DFQATT and CDR2 is SNEGSKA (reference sequence). The V end lost 6 bases, the J end lost 0 bases, and 11 bases lay between the germline ends. The length of the CDR3 is 14 residues. The CDR3 here is CSALVLTTNEKLFF. CDR3 sequence (DNA): TGCAGTGCCCTTGTACTAACAACTAATGAAAAACTGTTTTTT.

A single count supports this clonotype. This chain connects TRBV7-9 to TRBJ2-7; D is tentatively TRBD1 or TRBD2 (5 bases each). Germline V gene lookup returns CDR1 SEHNR and CDR2 FQNEAQ (reference sequence). This CDR3 region has 12 residues. The V end was cut by 6 bases, the J end by 6 bases, with 12 bases between. This CDR3 reads CASRSSGGEQYF. The CDR3, as DNA: TGTGCCAGCAGATCTAGTGGGGGCGAGCAGTACTTC. Supplemented by reference TRBV7-9 and TRBJ2-7, the full variable domain reads DTGVSQNPRHKITKRGQNVTFRCDPISEHNRLYWYRQTLGQGPEFLTYFQNEAQLEKSRLLSDRFSAERPKGSFSTLEIQRTEQGDSAMYLCASRSSGGEQYFGPGTRLTVT.

This clonotype was observed a few times. This chain connects TRBV7-2 to TRBJ2-7; the D call may be TRBD1 or TRBD2 (5 bases each). The CDR3 sequence is 14 residues long. Trimming removed 5 bases at V and 4 bases at J, with 15 bases between. Germline V gene data show CDR1 as SGHTA and CDR2 as FQGNSA. The CDR3 loop is CASSMRDGAYEQYF. The CDR3 DNA reads TGTGCCAGCAGCATGAGGGACGGAGCTTACGAGCAGTACTTC.

This clonotype was found a few times. The chain recombines TRBV29-1 with TRBJ1-1; D might be TRBD1 (5 bases). This CDR3 contains 13 residues. Per the germline V gene, CDR1 is SQVTM and CDR2 is ANQGSEA. CDR3 amino acids: CRANTGENTEAFF. The CDR3 nucleotides are TGCAGGGCTAATACAGGAGAAAACACTGAAGCTTTCTTT.

This clonotype was seen at least ten times. The V and J genes are TRBV7-2 and TRBJ2-7, with 12 bases that match TRBD2. CDR1 and CDR2 (germline): SGHTA, FQGNSA. Trimming cost V 4 bases and J 3 bases; bases outside gene matches: 10. This CDR3 is built from 17 residues. The CDR3 region has the DNA TGTGCCAGCAGCTCACAACTAGGGGGACTAGCGGGCTACGAGCAGTACTTC. This sequence encodes CASSSQLGGLAGYEQYF.

This clonotype has at least ten counts. The rearrangement uses TRBV28 and TRBJ2-3; D unresolved. Germline CDR1 reads MDHEN; CDR2 reads SYDVKM. V lost 2 bases and J 0 bases, leaving 12 bases between the germline ends. The CDR3 runs 16 residues. The CDR3 DNA reads TGTGCCAGCAGTTTAGACGGAGACACTAGCACAGATACGCAGTATTTT. This translates into CASSLDGDTSTDTQYF.

The table lists this clonotype with many counts. The chain recombines TRBV7-9 with TRBJ2-3; 9 nucleotides match TRBD1. The V segment lost 5 bases and the J segment 2 bases; nucleotides outside the gene matches: 17. This CDR3 comprises 19 residues. CDR1 and CDR2 from the germline V gene are SEHNR and FQNEAQ (reference sequence). The CDR3 DNA follows: TGTGCCAGCAGCCATCCGGGACAGGGAATTCCCCCACCCACAGATACGCAGTATTTT. Translating gives CASSHPGQGIPPPTDTQYF.

This chain joins TRBV4-1 and TRBJ2-5, with 7 bases aligning to TRBD1. The J segment lost 2 bases and the V segment lost 4 bases, leaving 10 bases of the junction unmatched. The CDR3 runs to 16 residues. Germline V CDR1 and CDR2: MGHRA, YSYEKL. The CDR3 nucleotides are TGCGCCAGCAGCCTAGGCACGGCACAGGGGCAAGAGACCCAGTACTTC. Its protein product is CASSLGTAQGQETQYF.